The entry below gives a single T cell receptor beta chain sequence along with its context. Its antigen is currently unknown. The data originate from a study of T cells after yellow fever vaccination. Whole-study context: Fractions low in cell number were prepared with SMART-Seq v4 Ultra Low Input.

As TCR cDNA was made by 5'RACE template switching, a universal primer site and UMIs were added. One entry per CDR3 protein results from TCRdb running MiXCR on the 5' RACE reads. The sample comprises hundreds of thousands of distinct CDR3 sequences, more than 5.5% of which are singletons, and about 15% rests with the top ten. Notes on the study in general: FACS-sorted repertoires could contain abundant clonotypes contaminating from the bulk population. Weaker overall was a secondary response that nonetheless peaked faster, on day 5 versus 15.

Trimming took 3 bases from V and 0 from J; bases not matched to a gene: 7. This CDR3 spans 17 amino acids. In germline, CDR1 is SGHDT, CDR2 YYEEEE. The sequencing here drew on PBMCs, taken 5 days after the yellow fever booster vaccination. The clonotype originates from a man aged 30-40 years who received the YFV17D yellow fever vaccine. V is TRBV5-6 and J is TRBJ2-5; 11 bases match TRBD2. This chain's CDR3 is CASSSDWGLADQETQYF. In DNA form, the CDR3 reads TGTGCCAGCAGCTCCGACTGGGGACTAGCGGACCAAGAGACCCAGTACTTC.